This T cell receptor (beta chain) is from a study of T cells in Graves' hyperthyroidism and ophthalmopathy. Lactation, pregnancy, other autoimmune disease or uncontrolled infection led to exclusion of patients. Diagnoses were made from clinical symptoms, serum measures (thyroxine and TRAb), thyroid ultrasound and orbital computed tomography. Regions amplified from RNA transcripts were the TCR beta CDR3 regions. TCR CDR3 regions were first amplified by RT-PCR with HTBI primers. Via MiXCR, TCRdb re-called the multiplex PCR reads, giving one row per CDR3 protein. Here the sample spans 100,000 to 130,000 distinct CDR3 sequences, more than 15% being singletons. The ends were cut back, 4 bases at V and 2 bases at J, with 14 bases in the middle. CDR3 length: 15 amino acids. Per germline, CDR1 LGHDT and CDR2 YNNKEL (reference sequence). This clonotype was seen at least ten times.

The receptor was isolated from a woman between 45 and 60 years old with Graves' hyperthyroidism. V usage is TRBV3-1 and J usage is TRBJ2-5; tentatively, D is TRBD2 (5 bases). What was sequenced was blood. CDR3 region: CASSPLHGGQETQYF. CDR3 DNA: TGTGCCAGCAGCCCCCTACACGGAGGTCAAGAGACCCAGTACTTC.